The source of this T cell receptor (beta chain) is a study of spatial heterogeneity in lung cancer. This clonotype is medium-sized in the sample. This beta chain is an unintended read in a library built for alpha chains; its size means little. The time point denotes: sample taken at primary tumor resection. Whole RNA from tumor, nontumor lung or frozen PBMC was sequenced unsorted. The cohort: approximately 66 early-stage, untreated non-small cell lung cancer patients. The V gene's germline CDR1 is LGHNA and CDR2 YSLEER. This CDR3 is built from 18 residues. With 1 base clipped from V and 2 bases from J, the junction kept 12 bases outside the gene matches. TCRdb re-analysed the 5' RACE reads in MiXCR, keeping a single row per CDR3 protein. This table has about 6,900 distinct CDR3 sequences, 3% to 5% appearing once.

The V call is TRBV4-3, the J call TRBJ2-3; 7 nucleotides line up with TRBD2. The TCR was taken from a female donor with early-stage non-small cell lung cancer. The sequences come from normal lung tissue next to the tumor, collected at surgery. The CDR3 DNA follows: TGCGCCAGCAGCCAAGCCTCTTCCGGAGCGGGATACACAGATACGCAGTATTTT. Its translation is CASSQASSGAGYTDTQYF.